This T cell receptor beta chain was identified during a study of cytomegalovirus exposure and HLA in healthy donors. In its sample, this clone was seen a few times. Amplification used 60 Vbeta primers and 13 Jbeta primers. TCRdb keeps only in-frame clones here, not all; method: immunoSEQ multiplex PCR. The data contain about 130,000 clones, about 80% of them singletons. Germline CDR1 SGHTS, CDR2 YDEGEE. With 3 bases clipped from V and 5 bases from J, the junction kept 5 bases outside the gene matches. The CDR3 extends over 14 amino acids. The sequence came from a boy under 10 years old in good health and CMV-seronegative. The chain uses TRBV5-8 and TRBJ2-7; TRBD1 matches 10 bases. Sequenced input: PBMCs. This CDR3 reads CASSSRTGGNEQYF. The CDR3 DNA follows: TGTGCCAGCAGCTCCCGGACAGGGGGAAACGAGCAGTACTTC.